The 30 T cell receptor beta chains below all came from one sample that was sequenced in a study of T cells in Graves' hyperthyroidism and ophthalmopathy. There were TCR beta CDR3 regions amplified from RNA transcripts. Using the HTBI primer set, a first-round RT-PCR was run on the TCR CDR3. TCRdb reprocessed the multiplex PCR reads with MiXCR, giving one entry per CDR3 protein. The table records about 400,000 distinct CDR3 sequences, approximately 25% of them present only once. Material: blood. These receptor sequences come from a man aged 45 to 65 with Graves' hyperthyroidism.

The genes are TRBV15 and TRBJ2-4, with 11 bases identical to TRBD1. V shed 0 bases, J shed 15 bases, and the junction held 13 bases outside the gene matches. Germline V gene sequence: CDR1 LNHNV, CDR2 YYDKDF (reference sequence). The CDR3 has 16 residues. The CDR3 coding sequence is TGTGCCACCAGCAGAGATTTAGGACAGGGGGCCCTGATGAGGTACTTC. Its translation: CATSRDLGQGALMRYF.

The gene calls are TRBV6-1 and TRBJ2-7, with D possibly TRBD1 on 5 matching bases. Trimming took off 9 bases at V and 2 bases at J, with 17 bases between the two ends. The CDR3 totals 14 residues. Germline-derived CDR1 and CDR2 are MNHNS and SASEGT. The CDR3, as DNA: TGTGCCAGTAAAATTGGGCAGGGTACCTACGAGCAGTACTTC. Its translation: CASKIGQGTYEQYF.

The V call is TRBV2, the J call TRBJ2-1; possible D gene TRBD2, 5 bases. V shed 6 bases and J shed 13 bases, with 19 bases lying between them. CDR1 SNHLY and CDR2 FYNNEI come from the germline V gene. This CDR3 has 13 amino acids. Here the CDR3 reads CASRGDYLPVQFF. The CDR3, as DNA: TGTGCCAGCAGAGGCGACTACCTTCCGGTCCAGTTCTTC.

This clonotype was counted at least ten times. The V and J genes are TRBV12-3 or TRBV12-4 and TRBJ1-1, with unresolved D. The V end was cut by 5 bases, the J end by 0 bases, with 7 bases between. This CDR3 comprises 13 residues. CDR3 DNA: TGTGCCAGCAGTACGACGGTGAACACTGAAGCTTTCTTT. This codes for CASSTTVNTEAFF.

This clonotype was seen once. The rearrangement joins TRBV9 to TRBJ1-1, with a possible D match to TRBD1 (5 bases). This CDR3 contains 16 residues. Trimming left V 0 bases short and J 4 bases short, with 16 bases between. Germline-derived CDR1 and CDR2 are SGDLS and YYNGEE. The CDR3: CASSVGSGWGSTEAFF. CDR3 sequence (DNA): TGTGCCAGCAGCGTAGGTTCTGGTTGGGGGAGCACTGAAGCTTTCTTT.

The table lists this clonotype with many counts. The V gene is TRBV6-1, the J gene TRBJ1-1; D is possibly TRBD1 (5 bases). Trimming pared 8 bases from V and 1 base from J, leaving 14 bases between. This CDR3 contains 14 residues. Germline CDR1 MNHNS, CDR2 SASEGT. CDR3 in DNA: TGTGCCAGCGGGCCCCCGGGGGGGAACACTGAAGCTTTCTTT. Amino acids: CASGPPGGNTEAFF.

This clonotype was counted at least ten times. The chain couples TRBV27 to TRBJ2-1; possible D gene TRBD1, 6 bases. CDR3 length: 12 residues. The germline V and J ends were trimmed by 6 bases and 14 bases, with 17 bases remaining between them. The V gene's germline CDR1 is MNHEY and CDR2 SMNVEV (reference sequence). CDR3 in amino acids: CASSHPGVPKFF. DNA for the CDR3: TGTGCCAGCAGCCACCCAGGGGTCCCAAAGTTCTTC.

This clonotype was seen at least ten times. This chain links TRBV2 with TRBJ1-2; TRBD1 matches 7 bases. There are 12 residues in the CDR3. V shed 6 bases, J shed 5 bases, and the junction held 3 bases outside the gene matches. CDR1 SNHLY and CDR2 FYNNEI come from the germline V gene. CDR3: CASRATGYGYTF. The CDR3 coding sequence is TGTGCCAGCAGAGCGACAGGGTATGGCTACACCTTC. Supplemented by reference TRBV2 and TRBJ1-2, the full variable domain reads EPEVTQTPSHQVTQMGQEVILRCVPISNHLYFYWYRQILGQKVEFLVSFYNNEISEKSEIFDDQFSVERPDGSNFTLKIRSTKLEDSAMYFCASRATGYGYTFGSGTRLTVV.

This clonotype was seen only once. The gene calls are TRBV27 and TRBJ2-7, with a weak D call TRBD1 (6 bases). Germline loops: CDR1 MNHEY, CDR2 SMNVEV (reference sequence). The CDR3 is 15 residues long. Trimming stripped 4 bases from V and 5 bases from J, with 18 bases between. The CDR3 loop is CASSYLDRLGDEQYF. As DNA, the CDR3 is TGTGCCAGCAGTTACCTAGACAGGTTGGGCGACGAGCAGTACTTC.

The sample holds many counts of this clonotype. This rearrangement joins TRBV7-9 to TRBJ2-1, with TRBD2 matching over 8 bases. This CDR3 contains 11 residues. CDR1 is SEHNR, CDR2 FQNEAQ, per germline (reference sequence). V was clipped by 6 bases and J by 8 bases; unmatched bases: 0. DNA of the CDR3: TGTGCCAGCAGACTAGCGGATGAGCAGTTCTTC. It codes for CASRLADEQFF.

Regarding this clonotype: Since a much larger clone is just one base distant, this may be a read error. This rearrangement joins TRBV27 to TRBJ2-7; 7 bases are a match to TRBD2. Germline CDR1 and CDR2: MNHEY and SMNVEV (reference sequence). The CDR3 is 16 residues long. CDR3 residues: CASGLSASGFSYEQYF. The CDR3 DNA follows: TGTGCCAGCGGTTTATCGGCTAGCGGATTCTCCTACGAGCAGTACTTC.

The gene calls are TRBV19 and TRBJ2-7, with 7 bases identical to TRBD1. V was pared by 5 bases and J by 7 bases, with 8 bases of the junction left unmatched. Looked up from germline, CDR1 is LNHDA and CDR2 is SQIVND (reference sequence). This CDR3 is built from 13 residues. The CDR3 reads CASSPEDRREQYF. The CDR3 nucleotides are TGTGCCAGTAGTCCCGAGGACAGGAGGGAGCAGTACTTC.

This clonotype was seen a few times. The CDR3 loop is CASSATSGSYEQYF. As DNA, the CDR3 is TGTGCCAGCAGCGCGACTAGCGGCTCCTACGAGCAGTACTTC. The V call is TRBV9, the J call TRBJ2-7, with 9 bases lining up with TRBD2. Germline CDR1 is SGDLS and CDR2 is YYNGEE. The V segment lost 3 bases and the J segment 0 bases; nucleotides outside the gene matches: 1. The CDR3 extends over 14 amino acids.

This clonotype was picked up many times. The chain uses TRBV7-3 and TRBJ2-3, with D unclear. Germline V gene sequence: CDR1 SGHTA, CDR2 FQGTGA. The V and J ends lost 2 bases and 0 bases respectively, with 6 bases between them. This CDR3 has 14 residues. CDR3 protein: CASSLGPSTDTQYF. The DNA of the CDR3 is TGTGCCAGCAGCTTAGGACCCAGCACAGATACGCAGTATTTT.

CDR3 loop: CASSIRPGLPYNEQFF. The CDR3 DNA reads TGTGCCAGCAGTATCCGACCGGGACTCCCCTACAATGAGCAGTTCTTC. This rearrangement joins TRBV27 to TRBJ2-1, with D perhaps TRBD2 (6 bases). The V end was cut by 5 bases, the J end by 2 bases, with 16 bases between. The CDR3 length is 16 residues. From germline, CDR1 is MNHEY and CDR2 SMNVEV (reference sequence).

This clonotype was counted only a few times. The rearrangement links TRBV29-1 to TRBJ2-1; D unresolved. Germline lookup yields CDR1 SQVTM and CDR2 ANQGSEA. The V gene lost 7 bases and the J gene lost 2 bases, with 12 bases spanning the gap. The CDR3 has 13 amino acids. The CDR3 region is CSARDGPYNEQFF. The CDR3 DNA reads TGCAGCGCTAGAGACGGACCCTACAATGAGCAGTTCTTC.

This clonotype has ten or more counts. The chain recombines TRBV27 with TRBJ2-7; no clear D gene. The CDR3 length is 14 residues. The V and J ends lost 3 bases and 6 bases respectively, with 15 bases between them. Germline CDR1 reads MNHEY; CDR2 reads SMNVEV (reference sequence). This chain's CDR3 is CASSFLEPSAEQYF. DNA for the CDR3: TGTGCCAGCAGTTTCTTGGAACCCTCGGCCGAGCAGTACTTC.

This clonotype was detected many times. J is TRBJ2-3 and V is TRBV18; D is ambiguous. Per the germline V gene, CDR1 is KGHSH and CDR2 is LQKENI. V dropped 5 bases and J dropped 1 base, with 4 bases sitting between them. The CDR3 spans 12 residues. The DNA of the CDR3 is TGTGCCAGCTCATCTCGCACAGATACGCAGTATTTT. It specifies CASSSRTDTQYF.

This chain links TRBV7-9 with TRBJ1-2; TRBD1 aligns across 7 bases. The CDR3 is 15 amino acids. CDR1 is SEHNR and CDR2 is FQNEAQ in the germline V gene (reference sequence). J gave up 3 bases and V 9 bases, and 13 bases lay outside the gene matches. The CDR3 region has the DNA TGTGCCAGTAGTATACCGGGACAGCTCTACTATGGCTACACCTTC. As protein: CASSIPGQLYYGYTF.

This chain connects TRBV7-9 to TRBJ2-1; a possible D gene is TRBD2 (6 bases). Germline V gene lookup returns CDR1 SEHNR and CDR2 FQNEAQ (reference sequence). CDR3 length equals 15 residues. The V end lost 1 base, the J end lost 8 bases, and 15 bases lay between the germline ends. This CDR3 is CASSLGFLASDEQFF. CDR3 coding DNA: TGTGCCAGCAGCTTAGGTTTCCTAGCGTCCGATGAGCAGTTCTTC.

This sequence joins TRBV20-1 and TRBJ2-1, with 11 nucleotides matching TRBD2. V shed 0 bases, J shed 0 bases, and the junction held 4 bases outside the gene matches. The germline CDR1 and CDR2 sequences are DFQATT and SNEGSKA (reference sequence). The CDR3 runs to 17 residues. The CDR3, as DNA: TGCAGTGCTAGAGATGTCCTAGCGGGGGGCTCCTACAATGAGCAGTTCTTC. Translating it yields CSARDVLAGGSYNEQFF.

This clonotype came up a few times. The chain carries TRBV2 and TRBJ1-1; tentative D call: TRBD1 (5 bases). CDR1 and CDR2 from the germline V gene are SNHLY and FYNNEI. The CDR3 covers 14 residues. V was cut by 8 bases and J by 4 bases, with 17 bases left in between. The CDR3 DNA sequence: TGTGCCAGCTCCCAGGTTGAGGGGAGCACTGAAGCTTTCTTT. It translates to CASSQVEGSTEAFF.

This clonotype was found a few times. The chain has TRBV2 and TRBJ2-7; the D gene could be TRBD1 or TRBD2 (5 bases each). Trimming shortened V by 3 bases and J by 3 bases, and 18 bases separated the two germline ends. CDR1 and CDR2 from the germline V gene are SNHLY and FYNNEI. This CDR3 is built from 16 residues. Here the CDR3 reads CASSDPRQTTDYEQYF. The DNA of the CDR3 is TGTGCCAGCAGTGACCCTCGACAGACTACCGACTACGAGCAGTACTTC.

The rearrangement joins TRBV3-1 to TRBJ2-7; 8 bases map to TRBD2. The CDR3 contains 15 residues. The V and J ends lost 1 base and 1 base, in that order; junction bases with no gene match: 3. Germline loops: CDR1 LGHDT, CDR2 YNNKEL (reference sequence). CDR3 bases: TGTGCCAGCAGCCAAGGGTCTAGCGGGTCCTACGAGCAGTACTTC. This gives the protein CASSQGSSGSYEQYF.

This clonotype appeared a few times. V gene TRBV3-1 combines with J gene TRBJ1-6; 10 bases are shared with TRBD1. The germline V gene encodes CDR1 LGHDT and CDR2 YNNKEL (reference sequence). Trimming removed 4 bases from V and 6 bases from J; junction bases left unmatched: 6. This CDR3 comprises 16 residues. The CDR3 nucleotides read TGTGCCAGCAGCCGTGGGACAGGGGCTCGTAATTCACCCCTCCACTTT. It translates to CASSRGTGARNSPLHF.

The CDR3 DNA is TGCAGTGCTAGCGGCTGGCCCTCACCCTACGAGCAGTACTTC. Its translation is CSASGWPSPYEQYF. The J gene is TRBJ2-7, the V gene TRBV20-1; D is unclear. V lost 3 bases to trimming and J lost 2 bases, with 14 bases between them. Germline V lookup: CDR1 DFQATT, CDR2 SNEGSKA (reference sequence). There are 14 residues in the CDR3.

This clonotype was observed a handful of times. J is TRBJ1-4 and V is TRBV2; 8 nucleotides match TRBD1. The J segment lost 5 bases and the V segment lost 7 bases, leaving 6 bases of the junction unmatched. Looked up from germline, CDR1 is SNHLY and CDR2 is FYNNEI. The CDR3 length is 14 residues. CDR3 sequence: CASMQQGENEKLFF. For the CDR3, the DNA is TGTGCCAGCATGCAACAGGGGGAAAATGAAAAACTGTTTTTT. Full variable domain (missing parts from reference TRBV2 and TRBJ1-4): EPEVTQTPSHQVTQMGQEVILRCVPISNHLYFYWYRQILGQKVEFLVSFYNNEISEKSEIFDDQFSVERPDGSNFTLKIRSTKLEDSAMYFCASMQQGENEKLFFGSGTQLSVL.

In regard to this clonotype: A much larger clone lies one base from this, so it may be a read error. The CDR3 here is CASSLGGAGETQYF. As DNA, the CDR3 is TGTGCCAGCAGCTTAGGGGGCGCGGGAGAGACCCAGTACTTC. The chain carries TRBV11-2 and TRBJ2-5; either TRBD1 or TRBD2 may supply D (5 bases each). Per germline, CDR1 SGHAT and CDR2 FQNNGV. This CDR3 spans 14 amino acids. Trimming cost V 1 base and J 4 bases, with 10 bases left between them.

This clonotype was observed a few times. Here the CDR3 DNA reads TGTGCCAGCAGCTTTTGGTCGGGAGGGGCCTACGAGCAGTACTTC. Amino acids: CASSFWSGGAYEQYF. This chain uses TRBV11-3 with TRBJ2-7; 8 bases line up with TRBD2. Trimming removed 3 bases from V and 2 bases from J; junction bases left unmatched: 6. Looked up from germline, CDR1 is SGHNT and CDR2 is YENEEA. The CDR3 extends over 15 amino acids.

There are many counts of this clonotype. The genes are TRBV5-1 and TRBJ2-3, with D possibly matching TRBD2 (5 bases). Germline assignment: CDR1 SGHRS and CDR2 YFSETQ. The CDR3 loop spans 13 amino acids. V was trimmed by 0 bases and J by 6 bases, leaving 8 bases between them. CDR3 bases: TGCGCCAGCAGCTTGGTCGTAGCGGATACGCAGTATTTT. Translated: CASSLVVADTQYF.